Ten or more counts support the clone carrying this TCR beta chain. Its target is unknown. TCRdb ran MiXCR on the 5' RACE reads and lists one entry per CDR3 protein. The sample carries fewer than 450,000 distinct CDR3 sequences, about 28% recorded once. The CDR3 spans 17 residues. V was clipped by 1 base and J by 8 bases, with 24 bases between them. Germline V gene sequence: CDR1 SGHRS, CDR2 YFSETQ. These data come from a study of identical twins' blood T cells. Findings and caveats of the study: Top TCRbeta clonotypes were shared more with twin than unrelated donors. Environmental influences on twin similarity could not be excluded.

The genes are TRBV5-1 and TRBJ1-2; the D is unclear. The origin of this receptor is a woman aged 18-50 years in good health. Sequencing was performed on PBMCs. In nucleotides, the CDR3 is TGCGCCAGCAGCTTGAATATGCAGGACCTTTCGCCATGGGGCTACACCTTC. This translates into CASSLNMQDLSPWGYTF.